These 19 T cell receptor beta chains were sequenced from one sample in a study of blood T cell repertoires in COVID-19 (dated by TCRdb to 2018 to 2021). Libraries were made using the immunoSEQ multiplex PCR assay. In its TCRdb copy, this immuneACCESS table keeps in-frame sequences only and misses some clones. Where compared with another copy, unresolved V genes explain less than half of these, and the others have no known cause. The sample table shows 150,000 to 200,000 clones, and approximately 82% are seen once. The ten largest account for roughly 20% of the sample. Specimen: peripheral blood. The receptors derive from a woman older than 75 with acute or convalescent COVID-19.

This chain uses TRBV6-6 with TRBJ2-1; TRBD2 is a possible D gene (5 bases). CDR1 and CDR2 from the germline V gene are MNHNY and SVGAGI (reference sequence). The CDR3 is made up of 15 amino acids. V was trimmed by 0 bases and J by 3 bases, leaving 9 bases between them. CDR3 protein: CASSYSASSYNEQFF. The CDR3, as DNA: TGTGCCAGCAGTTACTCGGCTAGCAGCTACAATGAGCAGTTCTTC.

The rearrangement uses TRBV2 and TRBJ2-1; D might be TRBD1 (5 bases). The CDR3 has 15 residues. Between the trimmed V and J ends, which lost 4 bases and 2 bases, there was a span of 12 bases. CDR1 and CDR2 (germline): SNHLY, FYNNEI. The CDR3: CASSVSGLAYNEQFF. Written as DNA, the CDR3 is TGTGCCAGCAGTGTCTCAGGGTTGGCCTACAATGAGCAGTTCTTC.

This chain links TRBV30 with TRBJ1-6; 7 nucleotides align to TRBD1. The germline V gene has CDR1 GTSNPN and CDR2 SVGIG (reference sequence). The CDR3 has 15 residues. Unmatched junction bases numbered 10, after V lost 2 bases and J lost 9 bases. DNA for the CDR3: TGTGCCTGGAGTTCCGGTATCCAGGGGGGTTCACCCCTCCACTTT. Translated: CAWSSGIQGGSPLHF.

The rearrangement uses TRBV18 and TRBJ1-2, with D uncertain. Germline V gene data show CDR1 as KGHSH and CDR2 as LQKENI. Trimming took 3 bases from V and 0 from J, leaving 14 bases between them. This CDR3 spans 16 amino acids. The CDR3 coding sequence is TGTGCCAGCTCACCCGGTGGAGGGCGGACTAACTATGGCTACACCTTC. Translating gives CASSPGGGRTNYGYTF.

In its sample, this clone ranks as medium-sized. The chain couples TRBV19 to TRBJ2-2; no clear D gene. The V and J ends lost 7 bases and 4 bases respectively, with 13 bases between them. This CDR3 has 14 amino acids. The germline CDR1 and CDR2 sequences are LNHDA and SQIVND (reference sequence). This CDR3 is CASTSVYPTGELFF. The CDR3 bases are TGTGCCAGTACCTCGGTCTACCCCACCGGGGAGCTGTTTTTT.

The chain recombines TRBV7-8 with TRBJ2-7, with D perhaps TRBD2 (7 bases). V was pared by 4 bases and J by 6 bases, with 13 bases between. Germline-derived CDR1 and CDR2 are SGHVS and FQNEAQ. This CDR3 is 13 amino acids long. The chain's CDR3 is CASSSLGGGEQYF. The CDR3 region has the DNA TGTGCCAGCAGCTCCCTGGGAGGGGGCGAGCAGTACTTC. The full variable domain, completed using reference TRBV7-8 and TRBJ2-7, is GAGVSQSPRYKVAKRGQDVALRCDPISGHVSLFWYQQALGQGPEFLTYFQNEAQLDKSGLPSDRFFAERPEGSVSTLKIQRTQQEDSAVYLCASSSLGGGEQYFGPGTRLTVT.

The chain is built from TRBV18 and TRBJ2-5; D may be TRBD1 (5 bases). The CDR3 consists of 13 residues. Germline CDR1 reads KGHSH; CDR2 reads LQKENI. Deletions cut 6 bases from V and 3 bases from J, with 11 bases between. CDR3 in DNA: TGTGCCAGCTCGGCCGGCAGGGAAGAGACCCAGTACTTC. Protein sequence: CASSAGREETQYF.

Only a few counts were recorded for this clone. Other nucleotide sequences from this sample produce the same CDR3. The CDR3 sequence is CASSLQGAQYF. As DNA, the CDR3 is TGTGCCAGCAGCTTGCAGGGGGCGCAGTATTTT. V and J are TRBV7-9 and TRBJ2-3; 7 nucleotides match TRBD1. The V and J ends lost 3 bases and 10 bases, in that order; junction bases with no gene match: 1. From germline, CDR1 is SEHNR and CDR2 FQNEAQ (reference sequence). This CDR3 region has 11 residues.

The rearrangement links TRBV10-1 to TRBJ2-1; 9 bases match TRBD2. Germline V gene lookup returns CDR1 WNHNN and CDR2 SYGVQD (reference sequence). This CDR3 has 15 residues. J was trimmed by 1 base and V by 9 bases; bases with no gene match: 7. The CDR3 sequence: CARPRLADSYNEQFF. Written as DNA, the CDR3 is TGCGCCAGACCGAGACTAGCGGATTCCTACAATGAGCAGTTCTTC.

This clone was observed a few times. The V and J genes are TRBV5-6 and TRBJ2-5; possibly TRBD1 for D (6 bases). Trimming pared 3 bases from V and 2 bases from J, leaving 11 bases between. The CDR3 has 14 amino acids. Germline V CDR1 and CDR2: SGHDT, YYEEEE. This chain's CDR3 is CASSSTGPQETQYF. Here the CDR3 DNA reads TGTGCCAGCAGCTCTACAGGGCCTCAAGAGACCCAGTACTTC.

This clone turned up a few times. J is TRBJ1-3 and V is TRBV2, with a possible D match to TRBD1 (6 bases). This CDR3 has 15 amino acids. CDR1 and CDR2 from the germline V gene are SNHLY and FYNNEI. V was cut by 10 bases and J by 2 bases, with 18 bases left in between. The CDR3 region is CATSREGVAGNTIYF. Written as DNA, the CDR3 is TGTGCCACCTCGAGGGAGGGGGTGGCTGGAAACACCATATATTTT.

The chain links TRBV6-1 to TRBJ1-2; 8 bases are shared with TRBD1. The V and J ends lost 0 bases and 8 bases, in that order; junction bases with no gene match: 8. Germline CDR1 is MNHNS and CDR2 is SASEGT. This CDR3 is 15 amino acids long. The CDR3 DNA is TGTGCCAGCAGTGAAGCGCAGAGGACAGGGAAAGGCTACACCTTC. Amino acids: CASSEAQRTGKGYTF.

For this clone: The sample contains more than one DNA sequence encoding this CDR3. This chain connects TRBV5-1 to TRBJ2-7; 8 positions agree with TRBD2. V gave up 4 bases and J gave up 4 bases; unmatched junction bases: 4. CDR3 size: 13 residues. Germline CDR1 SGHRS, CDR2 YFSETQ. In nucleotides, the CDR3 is TGCGCCAGCAGCCCGGGACTAGGTTACGAGCAGTACTTC. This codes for CASSPGLGYEQYF.

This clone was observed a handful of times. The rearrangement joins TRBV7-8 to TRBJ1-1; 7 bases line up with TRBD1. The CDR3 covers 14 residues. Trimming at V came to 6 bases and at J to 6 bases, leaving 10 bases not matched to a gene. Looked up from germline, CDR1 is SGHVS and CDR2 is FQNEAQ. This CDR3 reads CASSYAGGRAEAFF. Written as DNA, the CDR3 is TGTGCCAGCAGTTATGCAGGGGGTCGGGCTGAAGCTTTCTTT. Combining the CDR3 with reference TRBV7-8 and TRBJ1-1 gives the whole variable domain GAGVSQSPRYKVAKRGQDVALRCDPISGHVSLFWYQQALGQGPEFLTYFQNEAQLDKSGLPSDRFFAERPEGSVSTLKIQRTQQEDSAVYLCASSYAGGRAEAFFGQGTRLTVV.

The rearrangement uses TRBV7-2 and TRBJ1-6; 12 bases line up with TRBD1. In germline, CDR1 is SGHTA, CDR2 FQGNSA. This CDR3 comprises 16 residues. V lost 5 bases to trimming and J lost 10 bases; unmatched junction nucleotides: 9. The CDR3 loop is CASSPGGTGGASPLHF. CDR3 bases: TGTGCCAGCAGCCCCGGCGGGACAGGGGGCGCGTCACCCCTCCACTTT.

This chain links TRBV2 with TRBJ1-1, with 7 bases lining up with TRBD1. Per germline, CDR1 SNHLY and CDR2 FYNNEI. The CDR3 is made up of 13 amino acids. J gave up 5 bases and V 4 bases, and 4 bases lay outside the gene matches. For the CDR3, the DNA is TGTGCCAGCAGTGGACAGGGTTTAACTGAAGCTTTCTTT. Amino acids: CASSGQGLTEAFF.

CDR3 sequence: CASSVEPEGAGGYTF. DNA for the CDR3: TGTGCCAGCAGCGTAGAGCCTGAGGGGGCAGGCGGCTACACCTTC. The chain uses TRBV9 and TRBJ1-2; TRBD1 matches 7 bases. There are 15 residues in the CDR3. Germline-derived CDR1 and CDR2 are SGDLS and YYNGEE. V dropped 0 bases and J dropped 8; count of bases not matched to a gene: 10.

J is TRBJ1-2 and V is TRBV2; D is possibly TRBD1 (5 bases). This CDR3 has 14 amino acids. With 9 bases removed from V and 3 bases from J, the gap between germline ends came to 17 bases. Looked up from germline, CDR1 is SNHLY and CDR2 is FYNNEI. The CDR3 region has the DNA TGTGCCAGAGAACAGGAAACTTGGGACTATGGCTACACCTTC. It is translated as CAREQETWDYGYTF.

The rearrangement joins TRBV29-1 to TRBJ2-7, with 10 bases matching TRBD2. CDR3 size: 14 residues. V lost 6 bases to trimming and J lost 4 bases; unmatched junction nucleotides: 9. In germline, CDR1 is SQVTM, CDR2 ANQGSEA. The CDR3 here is CSVATSGKEYEQYF. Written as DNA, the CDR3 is TGCAGCGTGGCCACTAGCGGGAAGGAGTACGAGCAGTACTTC.